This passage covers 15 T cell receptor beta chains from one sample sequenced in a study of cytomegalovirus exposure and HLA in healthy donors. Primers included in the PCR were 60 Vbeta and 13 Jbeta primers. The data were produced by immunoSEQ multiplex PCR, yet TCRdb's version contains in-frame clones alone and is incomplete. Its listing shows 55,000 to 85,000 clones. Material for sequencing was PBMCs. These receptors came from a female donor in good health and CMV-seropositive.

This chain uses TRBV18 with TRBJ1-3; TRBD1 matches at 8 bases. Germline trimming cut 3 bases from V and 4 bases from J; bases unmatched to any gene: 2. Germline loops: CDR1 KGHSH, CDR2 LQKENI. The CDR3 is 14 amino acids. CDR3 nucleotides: TGTGCCAGCTCACCGGACAGGGTCGGAAACACCATATATTTT. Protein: CASSPDRVGNTIYF.

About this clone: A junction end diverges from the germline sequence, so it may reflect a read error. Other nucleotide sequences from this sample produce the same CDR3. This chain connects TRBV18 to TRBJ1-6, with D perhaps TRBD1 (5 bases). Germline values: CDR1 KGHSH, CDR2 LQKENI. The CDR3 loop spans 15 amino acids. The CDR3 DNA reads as TGTGCCAGCTCACCGGAGCAGGGTACTAATTCACCCCTACACTTT. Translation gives CASSPEQGTNSPLHF. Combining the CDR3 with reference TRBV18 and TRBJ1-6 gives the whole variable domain NAGVMQNPRHLVRRRGQEARLRCSPMKGHSHVYWYRQLPEEGLKFMVYLQKENIIDESGMPKERFSAEFPKEGPSILRIQQVVRGDSAAYFCASSPEQGTNSPLHFGNGTRLTVT.

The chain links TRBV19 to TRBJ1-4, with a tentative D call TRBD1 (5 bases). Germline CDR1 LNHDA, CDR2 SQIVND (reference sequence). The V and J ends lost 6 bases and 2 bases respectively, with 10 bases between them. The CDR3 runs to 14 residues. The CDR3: CASRARATNEKLFF. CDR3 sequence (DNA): TGTGCCAGTAGGGCCAGGGCGACTAATGAAAAACTGTTTTTT. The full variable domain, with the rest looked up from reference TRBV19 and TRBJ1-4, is DGGITQSPKYLFRKEGQNVTLSCEQNLNHDAMYWYRQDPGQGLRLIYYSQIVNDFQKGDIAEGYSVSREKKESFPLTVTSAQKNPTAFYLCASRARATNEKLFFGSGTQLSVL.

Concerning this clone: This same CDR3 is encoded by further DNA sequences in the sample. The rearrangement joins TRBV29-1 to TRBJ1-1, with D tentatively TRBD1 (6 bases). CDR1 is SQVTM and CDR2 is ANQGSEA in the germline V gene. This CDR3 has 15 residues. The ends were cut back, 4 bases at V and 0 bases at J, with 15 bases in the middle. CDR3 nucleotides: TGCAGCGTTGGGCAACAGGGAAGGGTGAACACTGAAGCTTTCTTT. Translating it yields CSVGQQGRVNTEAFF.

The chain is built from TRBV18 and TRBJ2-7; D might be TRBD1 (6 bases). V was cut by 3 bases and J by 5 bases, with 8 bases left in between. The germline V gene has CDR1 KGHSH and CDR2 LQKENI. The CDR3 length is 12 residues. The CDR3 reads CASSPDRNEQYF. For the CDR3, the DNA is TGTGCCAGCTCACCCGACAGGAACGAGCAGTACTTC.

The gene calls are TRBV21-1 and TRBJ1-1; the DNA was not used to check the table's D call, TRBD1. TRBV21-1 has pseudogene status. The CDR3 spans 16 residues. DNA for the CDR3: TGTGCCAGGACACCGGGACAGGTGGGCATGAACACTGAAGCTTTCTTT. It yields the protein CARTPGQVGMNTEAFF.

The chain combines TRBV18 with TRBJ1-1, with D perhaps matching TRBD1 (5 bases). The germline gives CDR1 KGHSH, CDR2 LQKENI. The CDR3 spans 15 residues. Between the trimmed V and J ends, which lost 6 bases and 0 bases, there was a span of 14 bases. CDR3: CASSRAAGLNTEAFF. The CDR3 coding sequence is TGTGCCAGCTCCCGAGCAGCGGGGCTGAACACTGAAGCTTTCTTT.

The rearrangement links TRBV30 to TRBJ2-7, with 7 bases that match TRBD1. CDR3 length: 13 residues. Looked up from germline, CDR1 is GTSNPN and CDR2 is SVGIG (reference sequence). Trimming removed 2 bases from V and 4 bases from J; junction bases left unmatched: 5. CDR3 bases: TGTGCCTGGAGTCGACAGGGATTGTACGAGCAGTACTTC. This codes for CAWSRQGLYEQYF.

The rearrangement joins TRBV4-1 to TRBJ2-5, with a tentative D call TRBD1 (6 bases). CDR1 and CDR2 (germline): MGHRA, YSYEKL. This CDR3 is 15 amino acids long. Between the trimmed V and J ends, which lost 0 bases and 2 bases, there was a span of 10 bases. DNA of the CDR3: TGCGCCAGCAGCCAAGAATTGAGGGGGCAAGAGACCCAGTACTTC. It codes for CASSQELRGQETQYF.

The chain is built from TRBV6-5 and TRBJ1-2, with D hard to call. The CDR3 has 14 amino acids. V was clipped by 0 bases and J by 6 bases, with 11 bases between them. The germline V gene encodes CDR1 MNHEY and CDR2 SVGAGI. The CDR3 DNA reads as TGTGCCAGCAGTTACTCGAGTGTGGTTAATGGCTACACCTTC. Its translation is CASSYSSVVNGYTF.

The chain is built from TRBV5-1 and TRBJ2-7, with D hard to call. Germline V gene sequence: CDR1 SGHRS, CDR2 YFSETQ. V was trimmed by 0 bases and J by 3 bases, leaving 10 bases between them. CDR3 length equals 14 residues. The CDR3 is CASSLESYDYEQYF. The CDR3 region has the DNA TGCGCCAGCAGCTTGGAATCCTACGACTACGAGCAGTACTTC.

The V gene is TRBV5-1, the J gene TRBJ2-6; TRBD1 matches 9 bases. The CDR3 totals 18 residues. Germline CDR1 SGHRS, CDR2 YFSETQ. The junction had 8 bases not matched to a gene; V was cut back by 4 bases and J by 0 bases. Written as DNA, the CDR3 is TGCGCCAGCAGCGGAACGGGACAGGGCCCCTCTGGGGCCAACGTCCTGACTTTC. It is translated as CASSGTGQGPSGANVLTF.

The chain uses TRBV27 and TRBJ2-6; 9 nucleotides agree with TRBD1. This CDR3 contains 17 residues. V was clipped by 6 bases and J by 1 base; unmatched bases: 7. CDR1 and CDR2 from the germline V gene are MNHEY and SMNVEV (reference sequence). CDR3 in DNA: TGTGCCAGCAGATCCGGGACAGGGCTTTCTGGGGCCAACGTCCTGACTTTC. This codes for CASRSGTGLSGANVLTF.

CDR3 region: CASSPPGALTEAFF. Written as DNA, the CDR3 is TGTGCCAGCAGTCCGCCAGGGGCGCTCACTGAAGCTTTCTTT. The rearrangement joins TRBV28 to TRBJ1-1, with D possibly TRBD1 on 6 matching bases. V gave up 5 bases and J gave up 4 bases, with 14 bases separating them. There are 14 residues in the CDR3. In germline, CDR1 is MDHEN, CDR2 SYDVKM.

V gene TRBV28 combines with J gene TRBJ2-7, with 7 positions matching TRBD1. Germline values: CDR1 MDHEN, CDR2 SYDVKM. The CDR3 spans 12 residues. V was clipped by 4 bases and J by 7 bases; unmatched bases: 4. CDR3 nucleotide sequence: TGTGCCAGCAGTTCCGGGACAGAGGAGCAGTACTTC. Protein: CASSSGTEEQYF.